This T cell receptor beta chain was identified in a study of vaccination effects on CD4 cells after COVID-19. Here immunoSEQ multiplex PCR was the method, and the copy in TCRdb shows in-frame clones only, minus some. The sample has roughly 20,000 clones, 72% seen once; the top ten hold roughly a tenth. In its sample, this clone was seen a few times. Its antigen is unidentified. Germline CDR1 reads SGHRS; CDR2 reads YFSETQ. V lost 1 base and J 6 bases, leaving 13 bases between the germline ends. This CDR3 region has 15 residues. After expansion with viral peptide pools in the ViraFEST assay, antigen-specific CD4+ T cells were sequenced. Having been cultured for around ten days, the cells underwent CD4+ T cell isolation. Each person got two doses of an mRNA SARS-CoV-2 vaccine, BNT162b2 or mRNA-1273. The study found no prior SARS-CoV-2 infection in the vaccine recipients, who tested negative for nucleocapsid antibodies. Each culture well received some 2.2 million PBMC. These cells were then cultured in IMDM with roughly 9.8 IU/ml IL-2 and 8.5 to 10 ug/ml peptides.

Sequencing used CD4+ T cells from PBMCs cultured with HCoV-NL63 spike peptides, obtained after COVID-19 vaccination. The chain carries TRBV5-1 and TRBJ1-4, with unresolved D. The TCR was taken from a human donor who received a COVID-19 vaccine. This CDR3 reads CASSLLGRHDEKLFF. In nucleotides, the CDR3 is TGCGCCAGCAGCTTGCTAGGGAGGCATGATGAAAAACTGTTTTTT.